The present T cell receptor beta chain was sequenced within a study of blood T cell repertoires in COVID-19. Study at large: Recovered status applied to Cohort 3 donors who had two consecutive negative PCRs. It also applied to those with clearance or with symptom resolution. Samples of COVID-19 (acute and convalescent) were obtained from the United States, Italy and Spain. The analysed material was cDNA or gDNA that came from T cells, B-cell-depleted T cells, or PBMCs.

The CDR3 runs to 11 residues. V was pared by 3 bases and J by 11 bases, with 13 bases between. Germline lookup yields CDR1 DFQATT and CDR2 SNEGSKA (reference sequence). The data were produced by immunoSEQ multiplex PCR, yet TCRdb's version contains in-frame clones alone and is incomplete. There are around 200,000 clones in the sample; 86% occur only once, and 3% to 3.5% lies in the top ten. This chain uses TRBV20-1 with TRBJ1-1; tentatively, D is TRBD1 (5 bases). The sample consisted of PBMCs or T cells enriched from blood (not recorded which). This receptor was obtained from a woman aged 45-65 years in a cohort exposed to, infected with or recovered from COVID-19 (not recorded which). The CDR3 DNA reads as TGCAGTGCTAGCATCAGGGCGGGGGCTTTCTTT. Translating gives CSASIRAGAFF.